A single T cell receptor (beta chain) is shown here with its context. Peripheral blood CD8+ and CD4+ T cells were profiled by TCR beta sequencing. The control group consisted of healthy donors matched for age and sex. Through negative isolation, CD4+ and CD8+ T cells were obtained, while TEMRA cells were enriched using FACS. The authors reverse transcribed roughly 0.5 to 1 ug RNA with random hexamers. Across 54 Vbeta and 13 Jbeta, immunoSEQ multiplex PCR amplified TCR beta CDR3. TCRdb re-called the immunoSEQ multiplex PCR reads through MiXCR, storing one row per CDR3 protein. The repertoire holds 95,000 or so distinct CDR3 sequences, 80% to 95% seen once, with over 0.25% in the top ten. The sample comes from a study of CD8 T cells in Susac syndrome. This TCR derives from a human donor in good health. The sample comprised CD8+ T cells from PBMCs.

The CDR3 nucleotides are TGTGCCAGCAGCCCAGTGTTAGGGGCCAACGTCCTGACTTTC. It is translated as CASSPVLGANVLTF. V and J are TRBV3-1 and TRBJ2-6; no definite D call. V lost 4 bases, J lost 4 bases, and 8 bases lay in between. Germline V gives CDR1 LGHDT, CDR2 YNNKEL (reference sequence). The CDR3 covers 14 residues.